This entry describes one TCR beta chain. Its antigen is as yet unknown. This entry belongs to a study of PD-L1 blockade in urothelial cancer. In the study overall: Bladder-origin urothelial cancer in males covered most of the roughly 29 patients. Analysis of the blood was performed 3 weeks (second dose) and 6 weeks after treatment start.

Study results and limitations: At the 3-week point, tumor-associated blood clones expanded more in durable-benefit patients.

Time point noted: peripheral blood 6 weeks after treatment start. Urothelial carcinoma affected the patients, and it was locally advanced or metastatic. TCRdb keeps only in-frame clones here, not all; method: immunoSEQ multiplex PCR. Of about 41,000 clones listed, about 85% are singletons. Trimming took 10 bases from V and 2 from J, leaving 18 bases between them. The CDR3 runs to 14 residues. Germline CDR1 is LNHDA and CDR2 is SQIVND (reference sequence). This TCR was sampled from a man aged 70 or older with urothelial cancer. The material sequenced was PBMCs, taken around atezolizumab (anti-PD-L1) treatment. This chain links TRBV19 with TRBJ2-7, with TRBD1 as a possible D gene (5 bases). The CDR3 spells CATRAAEPTYEQYF. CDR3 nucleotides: TGTGCCACCAGGGCAGCCGAGCCTACCTACGAGCAGTACTTC.